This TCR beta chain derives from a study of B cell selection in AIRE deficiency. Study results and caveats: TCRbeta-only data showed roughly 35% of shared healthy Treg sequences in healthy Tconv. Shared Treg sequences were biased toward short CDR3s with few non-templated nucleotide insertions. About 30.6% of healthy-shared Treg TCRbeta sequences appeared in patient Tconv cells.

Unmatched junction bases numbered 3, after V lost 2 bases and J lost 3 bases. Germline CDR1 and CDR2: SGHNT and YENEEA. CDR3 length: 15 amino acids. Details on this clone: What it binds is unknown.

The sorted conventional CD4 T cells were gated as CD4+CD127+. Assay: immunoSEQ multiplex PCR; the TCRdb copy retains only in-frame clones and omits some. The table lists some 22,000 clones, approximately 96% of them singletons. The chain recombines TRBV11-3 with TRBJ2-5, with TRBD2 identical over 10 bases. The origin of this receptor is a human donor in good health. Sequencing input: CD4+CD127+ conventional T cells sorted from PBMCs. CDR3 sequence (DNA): TGTGCCAGCAGCTTAACCGGACTAGCGGAAGAGACCCAGTACTTC. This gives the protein CASSLTGLAEETQYF.